These 20 T cell receptor beta chains were all obtained from the same sample, sequenced in a study of T cells in localized non-small cell lung cancer. The protocol was immunoSEQ multiplex PCR, while the TCRdb copy is restricted to in-frame clones and leaves out a portion. Counted here are roughly 1,300 clones, around 40% occurring once; the ten biggest clones make up around 8%. The source was lung tumor tissue, collected before any cancer treatment. The receptor source for this set is a male donor aged 60 or over with stage III lung adenocarcinoma.

This clone was observed a single time. This rearrangement joins TRBV28 to TRBJ2-3; tentatively, D is TRBD2 (6 bases). V lost 7 bases, J lost 3 bases, and 20 bases lay in between. The CDR3 is 16 residues long. From germline, CDR1 is MDHEN and CDR2 SYDVKM. CDR3 protein: CASKSGRGRGTDTQYF. The CDR3 nucleotides are TGTGCCAGCAAATCTGGGCGGGGTCGGGGAACAGATACGCAGTATTTT. Based on the CDR3 plus reference TRBV28 and TRBJ2-3, the full variable domain is DVKVTQSSRYLVKRTGEKVFLECVQDMDHENMFWYRQDPGLGLRLIYFSYDVKMKEKGDIPEGYSVSREKKERFSLILESASTNQTSMYLCASKSGRGRGTDTQYFGPGTRLTVL.

The chain couples TRBV10-2 to TRBJ1-1; D perhaps matches TRBD1 (5 bases). This CDR3 has 13 amino acids. Per germline, CDR1 WSHSY and CDR2 SAAADI. The V gene lost 4 bases and the J gene lost 4 bases, with 10 bases spanning the gap. In DNA, the CDR3 is TGCGCCAGCAGTGCCGGGGGTTCCACTGAAGCTTTCTTT. Translating it yields CASSAGGSTEAFF.

This clone was detected only a few times. The chain employs TRBV10-3 and TRBJ2-3, with D tentatively TRBD2 (6 bases). Germline V CDR1 and CDR2: ENHRY, SYGVKD. The CDR3 covers 12 residues. V lost 10 bases and J 9 bases, leaving 17 bases between the germline ends. CDR3 protein: CASRLEGRTQYF. CDR3 DNA: TGTGCCAGCCGCCTGGAGGGGAGAACGCAGTATTTT.

This clone was seen just once. The rearrangement links TRBV18 to TRBJ2-7; a weak D match, TRBD1 (6 bases). Germline-derived CDR1 and CDR2 are KGHSH and LQKENI. Trimming shortened V by 4 bases and J by 3 bases, and 16 bases separated the two germline ends. The length of the CDR3 is 15 residues. The CDR3, as DNA: TGTGCCAGCTCACACAACAGGGAGCCCCTCTACGAGCAGTACTTC. Translated: CASSHNREPLYEQYF.

This clone was picked up a small number of times. V and J are TRBV11-3 and TRBJ2-6; the D gene is possibly TRBD2 (5 bases). V was clipped by 3 bases and J by 2 bases, with 8 bases between them. CDR1 is SGHNT and CDR2 is YENEEA in the germline V gene. CDR3 length: 15 residues. The CDR3 loop is CASSFMGAGANVLTF. CDR3 bases: TGTGCCAGCAGCTTCATGGGAGCTGGGGCCAACGTCCTGACTTTC.

This clone was observed a handful of times. One junction end disagrees with the germline gene, perhaps due to a read error. V and J are TRBV16 and TRBJ1-2, with 8 bases identical to TRBD1. The CDR3 is made up of 13 amino acids. In germline, CDR1 is KGHSY, CDR2 FQNENV. CDR3 sequence (DNA): TGTGCCAGCAGCCAATCTTGGACAGGGCGAAAAAGCTTC. Residues: CASSQSWTGRKSF. The full variable domain, in which reference TRBV16 and TRBJ1-2 provide the parts outside the CDR3, is GEEVAQTPKHLVRGEGQKAKLYCAPIKGHSYVFWYQQVLKNEFKFLISFQNENVFDETGMPKERFSAKCLPNSPCSLEIQATKLEDSAVYFCASSQSWTGRKSFGSGTRLTVV.

A few counts support this clone. The chain carries TRBV7-5 and TRBJ1-4. TRBV7-5 has pseudogene status. The CDR3 has 15 residues. DNA of the CDR3: TGTGCCAGCAGCACCCCGGGGACAACTAGCGGAAAACTGTTTTTT. It yields the protein CASSTPGTTSGKLFF.

In this sample, this clone turned up a few times. V and J are TRBV11-3 and TRBJ2-1, with TRBD1 matching over 9 bases. The CDR3 length is 15 residues. V gave up 7 bases and J gave up 7 bases; unmatched junction bases: 11. Looked up from germline, CDR1 is SGHNT and CDR2 is YENEEA. The CDR3 nucleotides read TGTGCCAGCACCCAACTGGGACAGGGCCGTAATGAGCAGTTCTTC. It yields the protein CASTQLGQGRNEQFF.

This clone was counted between two and nine times. The rearrangement links TRBV11-3 to TRBJ1-5; the D is unclear. CDR1 and CDR2 (germline): SGHNT, YENEEA. V gave up 4 bases and J gave up 3 bases, with 16 bases separating them. CDR3 size: 16 residues. CDR3 nucleotide sequence: TGTGCCAGCAGCTCCCAGGTGCGTGAACTCAATCAGCCCCAGCATTTT. Protein: CASSSQVRELNQPQHF.

This sequence joins TRBV4-1 and TRBJ2-4; weak D call: TRBD2 (5 bases). V lost 5 bases and J lost 0, with 14 bases in between. The V gene's germline CDR1 is MGHRA and CDR2 YSYEKL. The CDR3 sequence is 16 residues long. In nucleotides, the CDR3 is TGCGCCAGCAGCAGCGGCTTTGGAGGAGCCAAAAACATTCAGTACTTC. Protein product: CASSSGFGGAKNIQYF.

In this sample, this clone turned up a few times. The J gene is TRBJ2-7, the V gene TRBV9; D may be TRBD2 (5 bases). V lost 0 bases and J 4 bases, leaving 14 bases between the germline ends. The germline gives CDR1 SGDLS, CDR2 YYNGEE. The CDR3 runs to 15 residues. The chain's CDR3 is CASSVGESREYEQYF. CDR3 nucleotide sequence: TGTGCCAGCAGCGTAGGTGAGAGTCGGGAATACGAGCAGTACTTC.

The chain is built from TRBV11-3 and TRBJ1-2, with a tentative D call TRBD1 (5 bases). The CDR3 consists of 17 residues. Germline V gene lookup returns CDR1 SGHNT and CDR2 YENEEA. With 1 base removed from V and 7 bases from J, the gap between germline ends came to 22 bases. The CDR3 region is CASSLVNILDNGRGYTF. The CDR3 coding sequence is TGTGCCAGCAGCTTAGTAAATATCCTGGACAACGGACGTGGCTACACCTTC.

This clone has only a few counts. The V gene is TRBV19, the J gene TRBJ1-5, with D unclear. Trimming took 3 bases from V and 1 from J, leaving 10 bases between them. The CDR3 spans 15 residues. CDR1 and CDR2 (germline): LNHDA, SQIVND (reference sequence). Written as DNA, the CDR3 is TGTGCCAGTAGTATGTGGGAGTGGAGCAATCAGCCCCAGCATTTT. This sequence encodes CASSMWEWSNQPQHF.

This chain links TRBV6-8 with TRBJ2-5; tentatively, D is TRBD2 (5 bases). This CDR3 contains 17 residues. Germline CDR1 is MNHGY and CDR2 is SAAAGT. V shed 5 bases and J shed 7 bases, with 26 bases lying between them. Here the CDR3 DNA reads TGTGCCAGCAGTACGCCCCGCCTCGACGCGGCTGCGGGGACCCAGTACTTC. It translates to CASSTPRLDAAAGTQYF.

The rearrangement uses TRBV11-3 and TRBJ1-5; TRBD1 matches at 10 bases. This CDR3 is 15 amino acids long. V shed 4 bases, J shed 7 bases, and the junction held 7 bases outside the gene matches. Germline V gene sequence: CDR1 SGHNT, CDR2 YENEEA. CDR3 in DNA: TGTGCCAGCAGCTCGGGACAGGGGTTGGGGCAGCCCCAGCATTTT. Protein sequence: CASSSGQGLGQPQHF.

The rearrangement uses TRBV30 and TRBJ1-2; D uncertain. Germline V lookup: CDR1 GTSNPN, CDR2 SVGIG (reference sequence). There are 15 residues in the CDR3. Trimming pared 0 bases from V and 2 bases from J, leaving 13 bases between. CDR3 amino acids: CAWSVRAGLNYGYTF. The DNA for the CDR3 is TGTGCCTGGAGTGTACGTGCCGGGCTCAACTATGGCTACACCTTC.

The chain links TRBV18 to TRBJ1-2; D gene ambiguous. The V and J ends lost 1 base and 4 bases respectively, with 10 bases between them. CDR3 size: 14 residues. CDR1 and CDR2 (germline): KGHSH, LQKENI. The CDR3 nucleotides read TGTGCCAGCTCACCACGGCCCCGCCTCTATGGCTACACCTTC. It specifies CASSPRPRLYGYTF.

As to this clone: One end of the junction varies from germline; a read error may be responsible. A base went unread or is ambiguous, so its residue is labelled X. V usage is TRBV19 and J usage is TRBJ2-3; D is unresolved. CDR3 length: 14 amino acids. From germline, CDR1 is LNHDA and CDR2 SQIVND (reference sequence). The CDR3: CXSSLQGTTYTQYF. CDR3 DNA sequence: TGTGYCAGTAGTCTCCAAGGAACGACCTATACGCAGTATTTT.

In its sample, this clone was seen a few times. This chain links TRBV11-3 with TRBJ1-3, with TRBD1 matching 8 bases. V shed 5 bases and J 0 bases; nucleotides not matched to a gene: 6. CDR1 SGHNT and CDR2 YENEEA come from the germline V gene. This CDR3 has 16 amino acids. The CDR3 DNA is TGTGCCAGCAGCCCACGGACAGGGAGCTCTGGAAACACCATATATTTT. It translates to CASSPRTGSSGNTIYF.

This clone is medium-sized (0.01 to 0.1%). V and J are TRBV11-3 and TRBJ2-3; D may be TRBD2 (6 bases). V lost 3 bases and J 7 bases, leaving 14 bases between the germline ends. This CDR3 is 14 amino acids long. Germline CDR1 SGHNT, CDR2 YENEEA. CDR3 protein: CASSLATAGYTQYF. The CDR3 nucleotides read TGTGCCAGCAGCTTGGCAACAGCGGGTTATACGCAGTATTTT.